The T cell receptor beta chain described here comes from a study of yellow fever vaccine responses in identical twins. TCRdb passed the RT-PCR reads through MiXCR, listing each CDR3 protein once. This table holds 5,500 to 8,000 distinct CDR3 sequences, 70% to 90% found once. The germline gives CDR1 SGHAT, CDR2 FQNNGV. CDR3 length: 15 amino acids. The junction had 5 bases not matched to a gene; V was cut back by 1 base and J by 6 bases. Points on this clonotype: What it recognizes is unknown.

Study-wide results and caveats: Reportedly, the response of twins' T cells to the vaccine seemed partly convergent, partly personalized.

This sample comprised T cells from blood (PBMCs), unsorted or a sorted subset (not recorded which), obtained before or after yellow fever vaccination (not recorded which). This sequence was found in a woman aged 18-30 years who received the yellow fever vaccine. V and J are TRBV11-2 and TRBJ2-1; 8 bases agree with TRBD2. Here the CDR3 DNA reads TGTGCCAGCAGCTTAGGCGCGGGGGGCTTCAATGAGCAGTTCTTC. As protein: CASSLGAGGFNEQFF. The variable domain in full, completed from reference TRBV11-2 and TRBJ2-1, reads EAGVAQSPRYKIIEKRQSVAFWCNPISGHATLYWYQQILGQGPKLLIQFQNNGVVDDSQLPKDRFSAERLKGVDSTLKIQPAKLEDSAVYLCASSLGAGGFNEQFFGPGTRLTVL.